This T cell receptor beta chain derives from a study of shared clonotypes between healthy human individuals. Findings and limits, study-wide: Represented genetic and exposure-history diversity was restricted by having few donors.

About this clone itself: Its antigen is not known. A read error is the likely source, as a far larger clone sits one nucleotide away.

The method was immunoSEQ multiplex PCR; TCRdb's version includes in-frame clones alone and lacks a portion of them. The data contain some 490,000 clones, around 80% of them singletons. This CDR3 has 11 residues. CDR1 is SEHNR, CDR2 FQNEAQ, per germline (reference sequence). Sequencing used PBMCs. This clonotype was obtained from a woman aged 40 to 55 in good health. Some clones in this sample may be carry-over from other donors' samples. The chain joins TRBV7-9 to TRBJ1-1, with a weak D call TRBD1 (5 bases). CDR3 in DNA: TGTGCCGGCAGCCCCGACAGTAAGGCTTTCTTT. Protein product: CAGSPDSKAFF. The whole variable domain, filled in from reference TRBV7-9 and TRBJ1-1, reads DTGVSQNPRHKITKRGQNVTFRCDPISEHNRLYWYRQTLGQGPEFLTYFQNEAQLEKSRLLSDRFSAERPKGSFSTLEIQRTEQGDSAMYLCAGSPDSKAFFGQGTRLTVV.